Below, 10 T cell receptor beta chains from the same sample are listed, as sequenced in a study of blood T cell repertoires in COVID-19. The method was immunoSEQ multiplex PCR; TCRdb's version includes in-frame clones alone and lacks a portion of them. The sample includes approximately 82,000 clones, about 85% of them seen just once. Sequenced: peripheral blood. The receptors here all came from a woman between 65 and 79 years old with active or convalescent COVID-19.

The rearrangement uses TRBV19 and TRBJ2-3; D may be TRBD1 (6 bases). CDR3 size: 16 residues. V was clipped by 7 bases and J by 3 bases, with 20 bases between them. Germline values: CDR1 LNHDA, CDR2 SQIVND (reference sequence). CDR3 amino acids: CASKRGPGARTDTQYF. For the CDR3, the DNA is TGTGCCAGTAAGAGGGGCCCAGGGGCAAGAACAGATACGCAGTATTTT.

This chain connects TRBV9 to TRBJ2-3; tentative D call: TRBD2 (6 bases). V was trimmed by 3 bases and J by 2 bases, leaving 10 bases between them. Germline CDR1 and CDR2: SGDLS and YYNGEE. The length of the CDR3 is 14 residues. DNA of the CDR3: TGTGCCAGCAGCGATAAGCGGGTCACAGATACGCAGTATTTT. Its protein is CASSDKRVTDTQYF.

This rearrangement joins TRBV10-3 to TRBJ1-4, with TRBD1 as a possible D gene (5 bases). This CDR3 has 14 amino acids. V was shortened by 3 bases and J by 8 bases, with 13 bases between the two germline ends. In germline, CDR1 is ENHRY, CDR2 SYGVKD. The CDR3 loop reads CAISDDGGFEKLFF. CDR3 coding DNA: TGTGCCATCAGTGACGACGGGGGATTCGAAAAACTGTTTTTT.

This CDR3 is CASTSVSPLHF. In DNA, the CDR3 is TGTGCCAGCACGAGCGTTTCACCCCTCCACTTT. The chain carries TRBV2 and TRBJ1-6; D not resolved. The CDR3 is made up of 11 amino acids. Trimming took 7 bases from V and 9 from J, leaving 7 bases between them. Germline CDR1 SNHLY, CDR2 FYNNEI.

The gene calls are TRBV19 and TRBJ1-2; D unresolved. The CDR3 is 15 residues long. The V end lost 3 bases, the J end lost 4 bases, and 15 bases lay between the germline ends. Per germline, CDR1 LNHDA and CDR2 SQIVND (reference sequence). This CDR3 is CASSISIGESYGYTF. For the CDR3, the DNA is TGTGCCAGTAGTATCAGTATCGGGGAGAGCTATGGCTACACCTTC.

The genes are TRBV12-5 and TRBJ2-1; 10 bases line up with TRBD2. The ends lost 7 bases at V and 2 bases at J; junction bases unmatched: 5. The CDR3 totals 15 residues. The germline gives CDR1 LGHNT, CDR2 FRNRAP. For the CDR3, the DNA is TGTGCTAGTGCGCCCGGGACTAGCGCCTACAATGAGCAGTTCTTC. Its protein is CASAPGTSAYNEQFF.

V gene TRBV11-2 combines with J gene TRBJ2-7; D unresolved. This CDR3 has 11 amino acids. V was shortened by 5 bases and J by 3 bases, with 5 bases between the two germline ends. The V gene's germline CDR1 is SGHAT and CDR2 FQNNGV. The CDR3: CASSPGYEQYF. CDR3 sequence (DNA): TGTGCCAGCAGCCCGGGCTACGAGCAGTACTTC.

The chain recombines TRBV19 with TRBJ1-1; D remains ambiguous. Germline assignment: CDR1 LNHDA and CDR2 SQIVND (reference sequence). The CDR3 contains 13 residues. The V and J ends lost 2 bases and 0 bases respectively, with 4 bases between them. The CDR3 protein is CASSITVNTEAFF. The DNA of the CDR3 is TGTGCCAGTAGTATAACGGTGAACACTGAAGCTTTCTTT.

V gene TRBV10-3 combines with J gene TRBJ2-7; the D gene is possibly TRBD1 (6 bases). The CDR3 extends over 15 amino acids. V shed 3 bases and J shed 0 bases, with 12 bases lying between them. Germline assignment: CDR1 ENHRY and CDR2 SYGVKD. The CDR3 is CAISDPRGSSYEQYF. The CDR3 DNA sequence: TGTGCCATCAGTGACCCGAGGGGGAGCTCCTACGAGCAGTACTTC.

V usage is TRBV7-8 and J usage is TRBJ1-1; no clear D gene. This CDR3 has 15 residues. Between the trimmed V and J ends, which lost 2 bases and 5 bases, there was a span of 15 bases. CDR1 and CDR2 (germline): SGHVS, FQNEAQ. The CDR3 here is CASSLIYSPGTEAFF. The CDR3 DNA is TGTGCCAGCAGCTTAATTTACTCCCCGGGTACTGAAGCTTTCTTT. The full variable domain, in which reference TRBV7-8 and TRBJ1-1 provide the parts outside the CDR3, is GAGVSQSPRYKVAKRGQDVALRCDPISGHVSLFWYQQALGQGPEFLTYFQNEAQLDKSGLPSDRFFAERPEGSVSTLKIQRTQQEDSAVYLCASSLIYSPGTEAFFGQGTRLTVV.